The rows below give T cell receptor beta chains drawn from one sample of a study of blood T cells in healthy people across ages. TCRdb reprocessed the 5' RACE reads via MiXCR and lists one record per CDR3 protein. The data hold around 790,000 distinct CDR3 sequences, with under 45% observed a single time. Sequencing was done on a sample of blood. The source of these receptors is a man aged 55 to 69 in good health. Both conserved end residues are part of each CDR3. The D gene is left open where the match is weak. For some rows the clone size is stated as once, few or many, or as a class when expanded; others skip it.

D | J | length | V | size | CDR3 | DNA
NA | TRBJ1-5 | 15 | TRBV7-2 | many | CASKPTALSNQPQHF | TGTGCCAGCAAACCGACAGCGCTAAGCAATCAGCCCCAGCATTTT
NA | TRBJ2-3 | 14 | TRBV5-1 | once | CASSLRRPEDTQYF | TGCGCCAGCAGCTTGCGCAGGCCCGAGGATACGCAGTATTTT
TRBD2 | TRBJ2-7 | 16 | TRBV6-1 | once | CASSAGSRGGYYEQYF | TGTGCCAGCAGTGCGGGTTCGCGGGGGGGCTACTACGAGCAGTACTTC
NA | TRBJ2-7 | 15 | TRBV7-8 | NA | CASSSVSGGTYEQYF | TGTGCCAGCAGCTCCGTGAGTGGGGGAACCTACGAGCAGTACTTC
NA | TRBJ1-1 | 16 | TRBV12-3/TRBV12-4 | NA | CASSFFTGPSNTEAFF | TGTGCCAGTAGTTTTTTTACAGGGCCGTCGAACACTGAAGCTTTCTTT
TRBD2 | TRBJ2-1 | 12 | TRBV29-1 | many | CSSYSGSHEQFF | TGCAGCTCCTATAGCGGGAGCCATGAGCAGTTCTTC
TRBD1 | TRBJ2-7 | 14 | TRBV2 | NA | CASGDGTGSVEQYF | TGTGCCAGCGGGGACGGGACAGGGTCTGTCGAGCAGTACTTC
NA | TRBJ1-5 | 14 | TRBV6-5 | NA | CASSSPGRNQPQHF | TGTGCCAGCAGTTCACCGGGTCGCAATCAGCCCCAGCATTTT
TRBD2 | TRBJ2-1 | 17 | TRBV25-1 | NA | CASSEYRGSGGINEQFF | TGTGCCAGCAGTGAATATCGGGGTAGCGGGGGGATAAATGAGCAGTTCTTC
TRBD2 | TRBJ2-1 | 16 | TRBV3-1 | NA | CASSRNSGGLGSEQFF | TGTGCCAGCAGCCGGAATAGCGGGGGGTTGGGTAGTGAGCAGTTCTTC
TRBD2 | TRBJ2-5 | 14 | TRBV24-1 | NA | CATSEGLAWETQYF | TGTGCCACCAGTGAGGGACTAGCGTGGGAGACCCAGTACTTC
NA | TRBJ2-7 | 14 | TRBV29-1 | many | CSVEVGLLTGEQYF | TGCAGCGTTGAAGTTGGGTTGCTTACGGGCGAGCAGTACTTC
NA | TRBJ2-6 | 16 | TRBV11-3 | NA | CASSYQTESGANVLTF | TGTGCCAGCAGCTACCAGACAGAGTCTGGGGCCAACGTCCTGACTTTC
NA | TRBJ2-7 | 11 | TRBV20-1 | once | CSAAPYNEQYF | TGCAGTGCCGCCCCTTACAATGAGCAGTACTTC
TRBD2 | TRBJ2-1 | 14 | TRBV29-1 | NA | CSASSGGRYNEQFF | TGCAGCGCCAGTTCGGGGGGGCGGTACAATGAGCAGTTCTTC